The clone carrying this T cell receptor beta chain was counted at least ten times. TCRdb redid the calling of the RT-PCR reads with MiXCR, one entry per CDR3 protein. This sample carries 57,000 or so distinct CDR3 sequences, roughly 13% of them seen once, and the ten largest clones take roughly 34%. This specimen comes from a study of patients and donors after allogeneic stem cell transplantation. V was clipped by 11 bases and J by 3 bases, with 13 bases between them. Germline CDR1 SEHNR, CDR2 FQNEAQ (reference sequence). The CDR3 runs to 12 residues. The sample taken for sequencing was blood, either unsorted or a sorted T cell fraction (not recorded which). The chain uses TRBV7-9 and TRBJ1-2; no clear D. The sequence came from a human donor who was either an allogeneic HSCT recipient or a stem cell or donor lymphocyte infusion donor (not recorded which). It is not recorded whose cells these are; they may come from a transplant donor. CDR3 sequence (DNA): TGTGCCGGTATGGAGGCCTACTATGGCTACACCTTC. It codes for CAGMEAYYGYTF.